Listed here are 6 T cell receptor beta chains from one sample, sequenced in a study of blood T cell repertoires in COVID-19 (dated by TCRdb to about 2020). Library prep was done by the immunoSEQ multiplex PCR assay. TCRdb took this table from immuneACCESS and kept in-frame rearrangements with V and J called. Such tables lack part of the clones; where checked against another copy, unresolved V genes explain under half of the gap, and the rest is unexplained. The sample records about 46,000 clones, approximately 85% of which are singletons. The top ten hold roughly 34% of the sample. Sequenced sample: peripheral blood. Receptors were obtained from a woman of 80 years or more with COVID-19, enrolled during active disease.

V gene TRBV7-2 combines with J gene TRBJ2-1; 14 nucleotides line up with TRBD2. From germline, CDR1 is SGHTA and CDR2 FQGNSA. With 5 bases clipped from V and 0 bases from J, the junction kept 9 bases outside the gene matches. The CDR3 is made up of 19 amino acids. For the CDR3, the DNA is TGTGCCAGCAGCAGAAAGGGACTAGCGGGAGATAGCTCCTACAATGAGCAGTTCTTC. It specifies CASSRKGLAGDSSYNEQFF.

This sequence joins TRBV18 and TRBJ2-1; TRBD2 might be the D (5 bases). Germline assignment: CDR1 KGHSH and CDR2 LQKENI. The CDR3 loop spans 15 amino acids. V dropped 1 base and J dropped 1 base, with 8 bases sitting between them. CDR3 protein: CASSPRRLSYNEQFF. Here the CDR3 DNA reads TGTGCCAGCTCACCACGGAGGCTATCCTACAATGAGCAGTTCTTC.

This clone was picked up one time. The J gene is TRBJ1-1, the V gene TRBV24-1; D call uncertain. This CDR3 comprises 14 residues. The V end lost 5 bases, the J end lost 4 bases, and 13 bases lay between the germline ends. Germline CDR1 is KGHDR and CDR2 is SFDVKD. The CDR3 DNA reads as TGTGCCACCAGTGGTCCGTGGGCACGCACTGAAGCTTTCTTT. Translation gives CATSGPWARTEAFF.

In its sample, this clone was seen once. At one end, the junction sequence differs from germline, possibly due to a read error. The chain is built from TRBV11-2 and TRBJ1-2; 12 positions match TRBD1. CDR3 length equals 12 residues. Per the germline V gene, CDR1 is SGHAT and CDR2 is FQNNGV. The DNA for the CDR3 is TGTGCCAGCAGCTTGGGACAGGGGGCTTCCCTCTTC. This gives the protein CASSLGQGASLF. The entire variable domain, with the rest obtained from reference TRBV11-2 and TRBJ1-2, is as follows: EAGVAQSPRYKIIEKRQSVAFWCNPISGHATLYWYQQILGQGPKLLIQFQNNGVVDDSQLPKDRFSAERLKGVDSTLKIQPAKLEDSAVYLCASSLGQGASLFGSGTRLTVV.

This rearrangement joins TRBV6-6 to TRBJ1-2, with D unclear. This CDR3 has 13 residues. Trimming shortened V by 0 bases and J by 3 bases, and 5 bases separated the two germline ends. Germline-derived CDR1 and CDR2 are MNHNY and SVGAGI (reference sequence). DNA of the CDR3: TGTGCCAGCAGTTACTCCGTTGACTATGGCTACACCTTC. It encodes CASSYSVDYGYTF.

CDR3 sequence: CASSLLPGRGGLHEQYF. The CDR3 nucleotides read TGCGCCAGCAGCCTCCTTCCCGGCCGGGGGGGCCTCCACGAGCAGTACTTC. The chain links TRBV4-1 to TRBJ2-7; 8 bases line up with TRBD2. Trimming cost V 4 bases and J 5 bases; bases outside gene matches: 16. The germline V gene encodes CDR1 MGHRA and CDR2 YSYEKL. The CDR3 has 17 residues.